Sequencing of this T cell receptor beta chain was carried out in a study of blood T cell repertoires in COVID-19. Study as a whole: Acute and convalescent COVID-19 samples came from the United States, Italy and Spain. PBMCs, B-cell-depleted T cells, or T cells provided the cDNA or gDNA that made up the material.

V was clipped by 7 bases and J by 7 bases; unmatched bases: 9. This CDR3 has 12 residues. Germline V gene data show CDR1 as SQVTM and CDR2 as ANQGSEA. Per the original methods: Amplification of reference gene primers provided the estimated nucleated cell counts. The data were produced by immunoSEQ multiplex PCR, yet TCRdb's version contains in-frame clones alone and is incomplete. V and J calls and clone size are given by that table; D and trimming were obtained from the DNA. The sample consists of 90,000 to 150,000 clones, around 90% of them appearing once. The sequence was collected from a human donor in a cohort sampled during active COVID-19. The J gene is TRBJ2-7, the V gene TRBV29-1; 8 positions agree with TRBD1. Sequencing used peripheral blood. CDR3 in DNA: TGCAGCGCCCGAACCAGGGGGCCGGAGCAGTACTTC. Protein: CSARTRGPEQYF.